The entry below describes one T cell receptor beta chain. The data originate from a study of control samples from healthy donors and cancer patients. Measured with immunoSEQ multiplex PCR; TCRdb has only the in-frame clones, and not every one. The sample gives 100,000 to 150,000 clones, roughly 90% of which show up once; 7.8% is in the top ten. V lost 11 bases, J lost 4 bases, and 16 bases lay in between. Germline CDR1 reads SNHLY; CDR2 reads FYNNEI. The CDR3 runs to 13 residues. The chain recombines TRBV2 with TRBJ2-3; a weak D match, TRBD2 (7 bases). Sequencing was done on a sample of blood. This clonotype originated in a woman aged 18-29 years in good health. CDR3 protein: CADRRAGADTQYF. The CDR3, as DNA: TGTGCCGACAGGAGGGCGGGAGCAGATACGCAGTATTTT.